This T cell receptor (beta chain) stems from a study of a mutant IDH1 vaccine in newly diagnosed glioma. The count of this clone is one. Its matching antigen is unknown. Using immunoSEQ multiplex PCR, the repertoire was profiled, and TCRdb retains in-frame clones only, with some absent. The sample holds 58,000 or so clones; approximately 87% are singletons and the top ten take about 1.3%. The CDR3 has 14 residues. The V gene's germline CDR1 is ENHRY and CDR2 SYGVKD. Unmatched junction bases numbered 4, after V lost 3 bases and J lost 4 bases. The time point: week 23, last vaccination. Doses comprised 300 ug of mutant IDH1 20-mer peptide each, plus topical imiquimod.

J is TRBJ2-7 and V is TRBV10-3; 9 bases agree with TRBD1. This clonotype originated in a man aged 35 to 55 with glioma. Sequencing used PBMCs, obtained from a glioma patient whose treatment included an IDH1 peptide vaccine. The CDR3 region has the DNA TGTGCCATCAGTGACGGGGACAGGGTTTACGAGCAGTACTTC. Residues: CAISDGDRVYEQYF.